This T cell receptor beta chain is from a study of cytomegalovirus exposure and HLA in healthy donors. At the level of the study: As released early, the data held some 85 million unique TCRs from HLA-typed donors.

The study ran its PCR with 60 Vbeta and 13 Jbeta primers. The data were produced by immunoSEQ multiplex PCR, yet TCRdb's version contains in-frame clones alone and is incomplete. This table holds around 190,000 clones, 79% found once. As concerns this clone: Its antigen is unknown.

The V and J ends lost 0 bases and 1 base, in that order; junction bases with no gene match: 5. CDR3 length: 16 amino acids. Germline CDR1 is SGHRS and CDR2 is YFSETQ. Findings of the study overall: A prior analysis recorded that most TCR beta V segments were productive about 90% or about 30% of the time. With further analysis later on, most CMV-associated TCR beta chains appeared HLA-restricted. An analysis was carried out later, and it reportedly showed fewer N-insertions in an Asian-associated ancestry cluster than the roughly 670-donor mean.

This clonotype was obtained from a woman aged 25 to 39 in good health and CMV-seropositive. The J gene is TRBJ2-3, the V gene TRBV5-1, with 7 bases fitting TRBD1. Sequencing used PBMCs. DNA of the CDR3: TGCGCCAGCAGCTTGGAAAGGGGGCTTGGCACAGATACGCAGTATTTT. Its protein is CASSLERGLGTDTQYF.